Listed here is a single T cell receptor beta chain. What it binds is unknown. This specimen includes other DNA sequences encoding the same CDR3. These data come from a study of cytomegalovirus exposure and HLA in healthy donors. Overall study findings and caveats: Some public TCRs appeared in many individuals, while most sequences were rare.

In germline, CDR1 is SEHNR, CDR2 FQNEAQ (reference sequence). Deletions cut 4 bases from V and 6 bases from J, with 15 bases between. The CDR3 covers 15 residues. The PCR employed 60 Vbeta primers together with 13 Jbeta primers. Some clones are missing from TCRdb's copy, which holds only in-frame ones; the method was immunoSEQ multiplex PCR. There are more than 45,000 clones in the sample, with roughly an eighth held by the top ten. The TCR was taken from a woman aged 25 to 45 in good health and CMV-seropositive. The sample comprised PBMCs. This chain links TRBV7-9 with TRBJ2-2, with a possible D match to TRBD1 (6 bases). CDR3 region: CASSSPLRTAGELFF. The CDR3 region has the DNA TGTGCCAGCAGCTCCCCACTACGGACAGCCGGGGAGCTGTTTTTT.